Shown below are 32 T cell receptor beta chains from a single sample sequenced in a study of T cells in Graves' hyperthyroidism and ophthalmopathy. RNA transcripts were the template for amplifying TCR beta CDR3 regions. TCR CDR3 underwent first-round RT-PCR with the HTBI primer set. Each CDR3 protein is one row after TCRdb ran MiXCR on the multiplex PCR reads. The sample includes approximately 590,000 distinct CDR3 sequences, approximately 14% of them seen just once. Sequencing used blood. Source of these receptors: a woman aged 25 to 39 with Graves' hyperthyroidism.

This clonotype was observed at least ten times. The CDR3 loop is CASREGLASSYNEQFF. The CDR3 nucleotides read TGTGCCAGCAGGGAGGGACTGGCGAGCTCCTACAATGAGCAGTTCTTC. J is TRBJ2-1 and V is TRBV7-2; D possibly corresponds to TRBD2 (6 bases). This CDR3 contains 16 residues. The germline V gene has CDR1 SGHTA and CDR2 FQGNSA. V dropped 6 bases and J dropped 0 bases, with 15 bases sitting between them.

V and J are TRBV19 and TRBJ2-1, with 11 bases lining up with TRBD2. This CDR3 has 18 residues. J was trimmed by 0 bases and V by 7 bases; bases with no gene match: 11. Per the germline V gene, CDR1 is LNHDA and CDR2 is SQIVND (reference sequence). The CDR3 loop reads CASTQRTSGFSSYNEQFF. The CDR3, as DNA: TGTGCCAGTACCCAAAGGACTAGCGGGTTTAGCTCCTACAATGAGCAGTTCTTC.

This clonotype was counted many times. CDR3 residues: CASIGGYGGYTF. In DNA, the CDR3 is TGTGCCAGCATTGGAGGGTATGGTGGCTACACCTTC. The rearrangement joins TRBV28 to TRBJ1-2; D remains unclear. V lost 7 bases and J lost 7, with 13 bases in between. Germline V CDR1 and CDR2: MDHEN, SYDVKM. CDR3 length equals 12 residues.

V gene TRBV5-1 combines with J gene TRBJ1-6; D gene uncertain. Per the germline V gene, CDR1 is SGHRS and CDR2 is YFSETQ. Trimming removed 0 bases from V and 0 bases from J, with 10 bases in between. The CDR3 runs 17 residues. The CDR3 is CASSLGGESSYNSPLHF. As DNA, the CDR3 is TGCGCCAGCAGCTTGGGTGGAGAAAGCTCCTATAATTCACCCCTCCACTTT.

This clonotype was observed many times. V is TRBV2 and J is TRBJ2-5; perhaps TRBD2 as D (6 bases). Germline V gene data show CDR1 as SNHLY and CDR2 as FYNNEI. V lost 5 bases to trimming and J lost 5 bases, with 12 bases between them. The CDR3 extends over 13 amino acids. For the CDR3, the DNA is TGTGCCAGCAGTTTTCGACTAGACGAGACCCAGTACTTC. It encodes CASSFRLDETQYF.

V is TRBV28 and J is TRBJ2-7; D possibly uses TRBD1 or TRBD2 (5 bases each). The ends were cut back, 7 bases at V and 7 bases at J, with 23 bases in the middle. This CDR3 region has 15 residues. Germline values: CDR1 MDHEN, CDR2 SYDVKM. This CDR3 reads CASINIGAVYNEQYF. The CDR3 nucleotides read TGTGCCAGCATTAACATCGGGGCGGTTTATAATGAGCAGTACTTC. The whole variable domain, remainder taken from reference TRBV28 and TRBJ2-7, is DVKVTQSSRYLVKRTGEKVFLECVQDMDHENMFWYRQDPGLGLRLIYFSYDVKMKEKGDIPEGYSVSREKKERFSLILESASTNQTSMYLCASINIGAVYNEQYFGPGTRLTVT.

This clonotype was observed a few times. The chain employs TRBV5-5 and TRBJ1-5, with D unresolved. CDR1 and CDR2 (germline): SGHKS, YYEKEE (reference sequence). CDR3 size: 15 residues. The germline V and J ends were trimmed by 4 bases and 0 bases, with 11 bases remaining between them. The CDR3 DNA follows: TGTGCCAGCAGCAGGGTGGGCCATAGCAATCAGCCCCAGCATTTT. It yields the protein CASSRVGHSNQPQHF.

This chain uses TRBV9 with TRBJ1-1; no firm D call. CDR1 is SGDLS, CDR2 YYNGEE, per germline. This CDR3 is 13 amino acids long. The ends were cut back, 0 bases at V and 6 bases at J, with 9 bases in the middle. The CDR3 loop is CASSVGTTAEAFF. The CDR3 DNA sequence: TGTGCCAGCAGCGTAGGTACGACGGCTGAAGCTTTCTTT.

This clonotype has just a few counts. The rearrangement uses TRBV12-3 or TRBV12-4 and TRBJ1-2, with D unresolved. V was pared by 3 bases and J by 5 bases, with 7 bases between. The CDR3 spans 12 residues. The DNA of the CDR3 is TGTGCCAGCAGTTTCCCCAGTTATGGCTACACCTTC. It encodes CASSFPSYGYTF.

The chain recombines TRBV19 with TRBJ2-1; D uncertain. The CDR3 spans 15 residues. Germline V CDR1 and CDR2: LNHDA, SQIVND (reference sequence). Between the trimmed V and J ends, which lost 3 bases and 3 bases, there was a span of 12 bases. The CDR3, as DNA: TGTGCCAGTAGTATGGAAAACAGCGACTACAATGAGCAGTTCTTC. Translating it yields CASSMENSDYNEQFF.

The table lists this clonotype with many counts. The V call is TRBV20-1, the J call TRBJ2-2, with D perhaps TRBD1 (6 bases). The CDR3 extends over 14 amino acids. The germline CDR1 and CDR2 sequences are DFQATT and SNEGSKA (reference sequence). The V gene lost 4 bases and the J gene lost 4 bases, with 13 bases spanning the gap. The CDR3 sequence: CSATFRGLTGELFF. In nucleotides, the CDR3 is TGCAGTGCTACCTTCAGGGGCCTCACCGGGGAGCTGTTTTTT.

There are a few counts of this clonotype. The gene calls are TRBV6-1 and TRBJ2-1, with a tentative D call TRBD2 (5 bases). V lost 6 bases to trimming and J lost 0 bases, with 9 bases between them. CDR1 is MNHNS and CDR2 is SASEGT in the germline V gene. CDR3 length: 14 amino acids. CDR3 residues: CASRSGNSYNEQFF. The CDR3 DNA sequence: TGTGCCAGCAGGAGCGGCAACTCCTACAATGAGCAGTTCTTC.

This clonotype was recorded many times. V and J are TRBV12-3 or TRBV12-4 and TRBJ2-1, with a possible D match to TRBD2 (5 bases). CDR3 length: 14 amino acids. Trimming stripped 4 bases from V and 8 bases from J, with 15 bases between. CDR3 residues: CASSYRDGPHEQFF. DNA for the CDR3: TGTGCCAGCAGTTACCGGGATGGCCCCCATGAGCAGTTCTTC.

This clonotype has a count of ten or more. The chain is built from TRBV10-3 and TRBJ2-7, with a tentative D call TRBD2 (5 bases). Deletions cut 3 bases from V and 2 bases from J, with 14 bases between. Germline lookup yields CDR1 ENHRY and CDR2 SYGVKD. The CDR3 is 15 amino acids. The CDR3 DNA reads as TGTGCCATCAGTGATTTGCGGGCTCTGACCTACGAGCAGTACTTC. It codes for CAISDLRALTYEQYF.

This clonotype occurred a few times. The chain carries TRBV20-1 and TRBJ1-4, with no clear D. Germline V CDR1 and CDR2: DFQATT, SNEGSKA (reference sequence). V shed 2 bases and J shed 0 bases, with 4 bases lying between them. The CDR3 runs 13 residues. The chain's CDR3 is CSARQATNEKLFF. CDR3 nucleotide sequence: TGCAGTGCTAGACAGGCAACTAATGAAAAACTGTTTTTT.

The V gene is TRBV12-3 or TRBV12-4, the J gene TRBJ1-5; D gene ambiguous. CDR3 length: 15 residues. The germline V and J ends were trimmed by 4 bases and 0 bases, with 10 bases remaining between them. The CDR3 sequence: CASSSSGPSNQPQHF. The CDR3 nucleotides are TGTGCCAGCAGTTCGTCAGGCCCTAGCAATCAGCCCCAGCATTTT.

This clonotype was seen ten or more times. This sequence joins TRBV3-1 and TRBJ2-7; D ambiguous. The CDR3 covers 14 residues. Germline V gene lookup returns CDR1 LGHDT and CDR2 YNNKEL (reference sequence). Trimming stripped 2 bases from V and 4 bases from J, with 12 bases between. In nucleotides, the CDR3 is TGTGCCAGCAGCCAATCGGGTGCCGAGTACGAGCAGTACTTC. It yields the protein CASSQSGAEYEQYF.

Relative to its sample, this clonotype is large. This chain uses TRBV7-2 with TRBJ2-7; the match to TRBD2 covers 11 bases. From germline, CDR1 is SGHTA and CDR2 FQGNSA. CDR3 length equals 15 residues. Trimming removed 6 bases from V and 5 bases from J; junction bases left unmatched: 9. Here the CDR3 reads CASRLTSGSGHEQYF. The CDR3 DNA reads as TGTGCCAGCAGACTTACTAGCGGGAGTGGGCACGAGCAGTACTTC.

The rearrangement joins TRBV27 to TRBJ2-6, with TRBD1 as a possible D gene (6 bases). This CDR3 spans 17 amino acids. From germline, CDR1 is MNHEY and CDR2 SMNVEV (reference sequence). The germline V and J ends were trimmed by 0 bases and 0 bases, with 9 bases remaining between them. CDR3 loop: CASSLSGQNSGANVLTF. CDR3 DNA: TGTGCCAGCAGTTTATCGGGACAAAACTCTGGGGCCAACGTCCTGACTTTC. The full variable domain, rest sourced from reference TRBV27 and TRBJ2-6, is EAQVTQNPRYLITVTGKKLTVTCSQNMNHEYMSWYRQDPGLGLRQIYYSMNVEVTDKGDVPEGYKVSRKEKRNFPLILESPSPNQTSLYFCASSLSGQNSGANVLTFGAGSRLTVL.

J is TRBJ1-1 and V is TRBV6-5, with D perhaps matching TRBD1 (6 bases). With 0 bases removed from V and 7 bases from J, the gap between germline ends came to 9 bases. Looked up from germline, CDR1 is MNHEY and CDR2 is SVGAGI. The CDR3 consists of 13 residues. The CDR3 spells CASSYSGRGEAFF. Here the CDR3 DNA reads TGTGCCAGCAGTTACTCGGGCAGGGGTGAAGCTTTCTTT.

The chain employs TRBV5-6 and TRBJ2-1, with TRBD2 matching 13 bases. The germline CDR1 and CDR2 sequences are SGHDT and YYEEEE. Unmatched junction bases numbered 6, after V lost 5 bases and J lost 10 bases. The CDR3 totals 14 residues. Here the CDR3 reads CASRGTSGAREQFF. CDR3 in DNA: TGTGCCAGCAGGGGGACTAGCGGGGCAAGGGAGCAGTTCTTC. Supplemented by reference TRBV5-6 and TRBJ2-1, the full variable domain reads DAGVTQSPTHLIKTRGQQVTLRCSPKSGHDTVSWYQQALGQGPQFIFQYYEEEERQRGNFPDRFSGHQFPNYSSELNVNALLLGDSALYLCASRGTSGAREQFFGPGTRLTVL.

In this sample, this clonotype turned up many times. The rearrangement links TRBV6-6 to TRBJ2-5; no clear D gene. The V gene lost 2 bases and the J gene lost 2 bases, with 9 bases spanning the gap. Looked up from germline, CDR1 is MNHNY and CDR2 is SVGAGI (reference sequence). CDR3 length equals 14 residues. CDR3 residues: CASSYADLQETQYF. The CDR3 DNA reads TGTGCCAGCAGTTACGCCGACTTACAAGAGACCCAGTACTTC.

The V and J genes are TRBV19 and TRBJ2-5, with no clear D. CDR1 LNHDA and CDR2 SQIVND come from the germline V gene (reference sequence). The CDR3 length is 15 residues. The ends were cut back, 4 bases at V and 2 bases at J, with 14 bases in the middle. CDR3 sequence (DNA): TGTGCCAGTAGTAAGACCGGGTTGGGGCAAGAGACCCAGTACTTC. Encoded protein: CASSKTGLGQETQYF.

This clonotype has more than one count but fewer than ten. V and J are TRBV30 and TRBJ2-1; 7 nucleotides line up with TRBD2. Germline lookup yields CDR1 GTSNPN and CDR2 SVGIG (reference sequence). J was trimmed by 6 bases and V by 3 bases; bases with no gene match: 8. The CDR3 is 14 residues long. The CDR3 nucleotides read TGTGCCTGGAGGAGGGCTAGCGGTCTCAATGAGCAGTTCTTC. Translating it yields CAWRRASGLNEQFF.

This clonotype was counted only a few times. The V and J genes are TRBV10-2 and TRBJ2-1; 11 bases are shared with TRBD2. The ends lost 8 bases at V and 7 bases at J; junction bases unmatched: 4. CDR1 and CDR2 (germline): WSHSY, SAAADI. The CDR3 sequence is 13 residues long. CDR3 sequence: CASGGLADNEQFF. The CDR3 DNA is TGCGCCAGCGGGGGACTAGCGGATAATGAGCAGTTCTTC.

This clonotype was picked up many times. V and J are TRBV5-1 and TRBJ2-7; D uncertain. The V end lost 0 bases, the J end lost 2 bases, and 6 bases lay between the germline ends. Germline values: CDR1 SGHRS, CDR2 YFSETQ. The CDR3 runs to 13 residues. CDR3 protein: CASSLETTYEQYF. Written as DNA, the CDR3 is TGCGCCAGCAGCTTGGAGACAACCTACGAGCAGTACTTC.

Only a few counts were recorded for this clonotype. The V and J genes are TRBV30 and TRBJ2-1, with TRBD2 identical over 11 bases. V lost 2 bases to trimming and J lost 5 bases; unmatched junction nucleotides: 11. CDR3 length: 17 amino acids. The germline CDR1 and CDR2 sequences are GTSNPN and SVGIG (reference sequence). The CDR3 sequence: CAWSPTLLAGVNNEQFF. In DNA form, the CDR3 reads TGTGCCTGGAGTCCTACCCTACTAGCGGGAGTCAACAATGAGCAGTTCTTC.

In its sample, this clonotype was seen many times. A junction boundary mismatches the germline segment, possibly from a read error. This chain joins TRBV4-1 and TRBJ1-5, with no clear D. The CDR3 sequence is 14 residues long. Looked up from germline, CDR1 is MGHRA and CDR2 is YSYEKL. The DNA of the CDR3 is TGTGCCAGCAGCCAAGATTTGAGCAATCAGCCCCAGCATTTT. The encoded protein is CASSQDLSNQPQHF.

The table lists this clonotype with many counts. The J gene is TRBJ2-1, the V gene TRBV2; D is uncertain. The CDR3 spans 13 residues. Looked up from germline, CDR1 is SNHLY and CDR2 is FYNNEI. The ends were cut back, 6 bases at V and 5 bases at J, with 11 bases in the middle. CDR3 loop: CASRTLGDNEQFF. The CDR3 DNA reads TGTGCCAGCAGGACTCTCGGTGACAATGAGCAGTTCTTC.

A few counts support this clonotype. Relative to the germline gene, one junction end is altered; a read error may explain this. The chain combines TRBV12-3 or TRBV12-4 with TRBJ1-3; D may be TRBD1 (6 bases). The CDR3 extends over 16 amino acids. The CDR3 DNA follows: TGTACCAGCAGTTTGGGACACCCGAGCTCTGGAAACACCATATATTTT. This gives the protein CTSSLGHPSSGNTIYF.

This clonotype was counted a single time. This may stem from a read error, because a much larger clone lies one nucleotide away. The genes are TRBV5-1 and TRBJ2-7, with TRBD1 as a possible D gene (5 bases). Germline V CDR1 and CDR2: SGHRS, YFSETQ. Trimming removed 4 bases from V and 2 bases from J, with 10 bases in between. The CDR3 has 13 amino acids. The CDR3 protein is CASSVDSAYEQYF. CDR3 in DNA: TGCGCCAGCAGCGTAGACAGCGCCTACGAGCAGTACTTC.

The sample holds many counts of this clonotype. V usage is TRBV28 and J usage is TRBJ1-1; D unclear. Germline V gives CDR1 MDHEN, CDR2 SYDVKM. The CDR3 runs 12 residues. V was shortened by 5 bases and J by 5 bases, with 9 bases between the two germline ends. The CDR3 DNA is TGTGCCAGCAGTATAACGAGAACTGAAGCTTTCTTT. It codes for CASSITRTEAFF. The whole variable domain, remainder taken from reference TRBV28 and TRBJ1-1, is DVKVTQSSRYLVKRTGEKVFLECVQDMDHENMFWYRQDPGLGLRLIYFSYDVKMKEKGDIPEGYSVSREKKERFSLILESASTNQTSMYLCASSITRTEAFFGQGTRLTVV.